This passage covers 5 T cell receptor beta chains from one sample sequenced in a study of CD8+CD57+ T cells in acquired aplastic anemia. Genomic DNA templated the TCR beta VDJ and CDR3 profiling. MiXCR, applied by TCRdb to the reads, yields one record per CDR3 protein. This sample has 300,000 or so distinct CDR3 sequences, with about 56% found just once. The sequencing sample was made of sorted CD4+, CD8+, or CD8+CD57+ T cells (not recorded which) from PBMCs. These receptors came from a human donor with severe aplastic anemia or a healthy control (not recorded which).

This chain links TRBV7-2 with TRBJ2-6; D unclear. With 2 bases removed from V and 0 bases from J, the gap between germline ends came to 8 bases. The CDR3 has 16 amino acids. Germline V gives CDR1 SGHTA, CDR2 FQGNSA. The CDR3 sequence is CASSLTAFSGANVLTF. Written as DNA, the CDR3 is TGTGCCAGCAGCTTAACAGCTTTCTCTGGGGCCAACGTCCTGACTTTC. Full variable domain (outside the CDR3, taken from reference TRBV7-2 and TRBJ2-6): GAGVSQSPSNKVTEKGKDVELRCDPISGHTALYWYRQSLGQGLEFLIYFQGNSAPDKSGLPSDRFSAERTGGSVSTLTIQRTQQEDSAVYLCASSLTAFSGANVLTFGAGSRLTVL.

In its sample, this clonotype was seen a few times. This may be a read error: a much more frequent sequence differs by one nucleotide. The J gene is TRBJ2-1, the V gene TRBV11-2; D is perhaps TRBD2 (7 bases). The CDR3 contains 16 residues. Germline-derived CDR1 and CDR2 are SGHAT and FQNNGV. In DNA, the CDR3 is TGTGCCAGCAGCCGTGACCGGGGGGCCGCCTACAGTGAGCAGTTCTTC. Its translation is CASSRDRGAAYSEQFF. The full variable domain, with the rest looked up from reference TRBV11-2 and TRBJ2-1, is EAGVAQSPRYKIIEKRQSVAFWCNPISGHATLYWYQQILGQGPKLLIQFQNNGVVDDSQLPKDRFSAERLKGVDSTLKIQPAKLEDSAVYLCASSRDRGAAYSEQFFGPGTRLTVL.

This clonotype came up many times. The CDR3 DNA reads TGTGCCAGCAGTGAACGAGGACAGGGGACAAATCAGCCCCAGCATTTT. This sequence encodes CASSERGQGTNQPQHF. This chain joins TRBV25-1 and TRBJ1-5; 9 nucleotides match TRBD1. Per the germline V gene, CDR1 is MGHDK and CDR2 is SYGVNS. The CDR3 consists of 16 residues. J lost 4 bases, V lost 2 bases, and 6 bases had no gene match. The variable domain in full, completed from reference TRBV25-1 and TRBJ1-5, reads EADIYQTPRYLVIGTGKKITLECSQTMGHDKMYWYQQDPGMELHLIHYSYGVNSTEKGDLSSESTVSRIRTEHFPLTLESARPSHTSQYLCASSERGQGTNQPQHFGDGTRLSIL.

This clonotype was recorded many times. The chain recombines TRBV6-6 with TRBJ2-3, with TRBD2 matching over 9 bases. The CDR3 sequence is 20 residues long. J lost 1 base, V lost 0 bases, and 14 bases had no gene match. The germline V gene encodes CDR1 MNHNY and CDR2 SVGAGI (reference sequence). For the CDR3, the DNA is TGTGCCAGCAGTTACTCGATAGGTAGCGGGGGCCTACGAGGCACAGATACGCAGTATTTT. Protein product: CASSYSIGSGGLRGTDTQYF.

This sequence joins TRBV24-1 and TRBJ2-7, with D uncertain. The ends were cut back, 4 bases at V and 3 bases at J, with 18 bases in the middle. This CDR3 spans 16 amino acids. Germline CDR1 KGHDR, CDR2 SFDVKD. The CDR3: CATSDPGGANSYEQYF. The CDR3 DNA follows: TGTGCCACCAGTGACCCCGGTGGAGCAAACAGCTACGAGCAGTACTTC.